The clone carrying this T cell receptor beta chain occurred many times. Its specificity is unknown. This sample is part of a study of CD8 T cells in ankylosing spondylitis. Study observations and caveats: Disease-linked clones displayed a CD8+ phenotype and appeared relatively rarely in peripheral blood. Significant enrichment of disease-linked clones was reported in matched ankylosing spondylitis synovial fluid. Reports of some motif variants in reactive arthritis synovial fluid and blood predate this one.

By quantitative 5'-RACE with molecular barcodes, the TCR beta libraries were made. TCRdb processed the 5' RACE reads anew with MiXCR; each CDR3 protein has one entry. Of approximately 350,000 distinct CDR3 sequences in the sample, 20% to 25% are singletons; the top ten hold less than 15%. The CDR3 runs to 14 residues. Trimming cost V 2 bases and J 7 bases, with 12 bases left between them. Germline values: CDR1 MDHEN, CDR2 SYDVKM. The chain has TRBV28 and TRBJ2-4; no firm D call. The sequenced sample consisted of blood, either unsorted or a sorted T cell fraction (not recorded which). The sequence was collected from a male donor with ankylosing spondylitis or in good health (not recorded which). The CDR3 region has the DNA TGTGCCAGCAGTTTACCCACGGATACCAACATTCAGTACTTC. Translated: CASSLPTDTNIQYF.